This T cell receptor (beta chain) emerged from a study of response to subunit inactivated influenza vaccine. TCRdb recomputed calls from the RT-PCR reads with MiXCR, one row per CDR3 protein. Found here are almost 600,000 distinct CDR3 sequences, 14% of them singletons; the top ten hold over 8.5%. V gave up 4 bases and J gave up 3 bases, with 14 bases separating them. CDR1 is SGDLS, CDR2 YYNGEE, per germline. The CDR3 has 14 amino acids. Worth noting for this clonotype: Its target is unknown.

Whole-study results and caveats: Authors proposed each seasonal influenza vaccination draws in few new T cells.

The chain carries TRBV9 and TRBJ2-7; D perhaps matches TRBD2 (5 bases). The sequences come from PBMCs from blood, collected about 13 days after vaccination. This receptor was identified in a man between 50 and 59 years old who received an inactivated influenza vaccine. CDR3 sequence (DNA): TGTGCCAGCAGCCTCGGCGGAGGCGGCTACGAGCAGTACTTC. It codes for CASSLGGGGYEQYF.